The clone carrying this T cell receptor beta chain has a handful of counts. The target antigen is unknown. Next came a second PCR, run for about 6 to 11 cycles, which used a sample-barcoded 5' primer along with a J-beta primer mix. Template switching added a 12-random-nucleotide identifier to every cDNA molecule. TCRdb called the 5' RACE reads again in MiXCR, with one record for every CDR3 protein. The sample has roughly 1,500,000 distinct CDR3 sequences; around 35% are singletons. The sample belongs to a study of blood T cells in healthy people across ages. Study-level results: PBMCs went unsorted, and a conclusive naive versus antigen-experienced comparison was therefore prevented.

The receptor's source is a woman in her 30s in good health. Input material: blood.

The CDR3 nucleotides read TGTGCCACCAGCAGAGATCACGGGAGGGCTGTAGATACGCAGTATTTT. It specifies CATSRDHGRAVDTQYF. The gene calls are TRBV15 and TRBJ2-3; 8 bases agree with TRBD2. CDR1 is LNHNV, CDR2 YYDKDF, per germline (reference sequence). CDR3 length: 16 residues. The ends lost 0 bases at V and 5 bases at J; junction bases unmatched: 7.